One and the same sample provided the 14 T cell receptor beta chains below, sequenced in a study of blood T cell repertoires in COVID-19. Method: immunoSEQ multiplex PCR; TCRdb's copy keeps in-frame clones and lacks some. The sample includes about 67,000 clones, about 89% of them seen just once. Sequenced material: peripheral blood. The receptors were sampled from a man aged 45 to 65 with active COVID-19.

The chain combines TRBV5-6 with TRBJ2-3, with 10 positions matching TRBD2. The CDR3 runs to 15 residues. V was pared by 2 bases and J by 7 bases, with 7 bases of the junction left unmatched. Per germline, CDR1 SGHDT and CDR2 YYEEEE. The CDR3 loop reads CASSFAAGGFNTQYF. The CDR3 bases are TGTGCCAGCAGCTTTGCAGCGGGAGGGTTTAATACGCAGTATTTT. Full variable domain (remainder filled in from reference TRBV5-6 and TRBJ2-3): DAGVTQSPTHLIKTRGQQVTLRCSPKSGHDTVSWYQQALGQGPQFIFQYYEEEERQRGNFPDRFSGHQFPNYSSELNVNALLLGDSALYLCASSFAAGGFNTQYFGPGTRLTVL.

The chain combines TRBV5-1 with TRBJ1-6; 9 positions match TRBD1. The germline CDR1 and CDR2 sequences are SGHRS and YFSETQ. This CDR3 region has 15 residues. The V and J ends lost 0 bases and 9 bases, in that order; junction bases with no gene match: 4. Written as DNA, the CDR3 is TGCGCCAGCAGCTTGGAGGACAGGGGTGGTTCACCCCTCCACTTT. Protein: CASSLEDRGGSPLHF.

The chain has TRBV24-1 and TRBJ2-5, with 7 bases that match TRBD1. This CDR3 region has 15 residues. Trimming took 2 bases from V and 4 from J; bases not matched to a gene: 6. The germline V gene has CDR1 KGHDR and CDR2 SFDVKD. The DNA of the CDR3 is TGTGCCACCAGTGATTCAAGAGGGGGCGGAGAGACCCAGTACTTC. Amino acids: CATSDSRGGGETQYF.

The chain employs TRBV5-1 and TRBJ2-3; TRBD2 is a possible D gene (6 bases). The CDR3 consists of 16 residues. The germline V and J ends were trimmed by 6 bases and 6 bases, with 23 bases remaining between them. The germline CDR1 and CDR2 sequences are SGHRS and YFSETQ. This CDR3 is CASTPLGGEVGDTQYF. CDR3 sequence (DNA): TGCGCCAGCACCCCCCTTGGCGGGGAGGTCGGGGATACGCAGTATTTT.

The chain employs TRBV6-2 or TRBV6-3 and TRBJ2-5; 8 bases map to TRBD2. The CDR3 totals 15 residues. Germline assignment: CDR1 MNHEY and CDR2 SVGEGT. J was trimmed by 2 bases and V by 6 bases; bases with no gene match: 8. As DNA, the CDR3 is TGTGCCAGCAGCCTCCTAGCGGGCCCTCAAGAGACCCAGTACTTC. Amino acid sequence: CASSLLAGPQETQYF.

The chain combines TRBV4-2 with TRBJ1-2; 8 bases are shared with TRBD1. CDR3 size: 16 residues. V shed 0 bases, J shed 4 bases, and the junction held 7 bases outside the gene matches. Germline assignment: CDR1 LGHNA and CDR2 YNFKEQ. This CDR3 reads CASSQELGQGFYGYTF. Here the CDR3 DNA reads TGTGCCAGCAGCCAAGAACTAGGACAGGGCTTCTATGGCTACACCTTC.

The chain links TRBV19 to TRBJ2-5, with a tentative D call TRBD2 (5 bases). V dropped 3 bases and J dropped 5 bases, with 13 bases sitting between them. This CDR3 contains 14 residues. Germline CDR1 LNHDA, CDR2 SQIVND (reference sequence). The CDR3 region is CASSISGRLETQYF. The CDR3, as DNA: TGTGCCAGTAGTATCAGCGGCCGTTTGGAGACCCAGTACTTC.

The chain employs TRBV2 and TRBJ2-7, with TRBD2 identical over 11 bases. The trim removed 4 bases at V and 6 bases at J, leaving 5 bases unmatched. The CDR3 is 14 residues long. In germline, CDR1 is SNHLY, CDR2 FYNNEI. The CDR3 coding sequence is TGTGCCAGCAGTGTGGAACTAGCGGGGGTCGAGCAGTACTTC. Encoded protein: CASSVELAGVEQYF.

This chain links TRBV5-8 with TRBJ2-1, with a weak D call TRBD2 (5 bases). The germline V and J ends were trimmed by 3 bases and 2 bases, with 15 bases remaining between them. The CDR3 covers 16 residues. Germline V gene lookup returns CDR1 SGHTS and CDR2 YDEGEE. The CDR3 nucleotides read TGTGCCAGCAGCTCCCTGGCGGGCTGGACCTACAATGAGCAGTTCTTC. It specifies CASSSLAGWTYNEQFF.

This chain connects TRBV7-9 to TRBJ2-7; D is possibly TRBD1 (6 bases). Germline values: CDR1 SEHNR, CDR2 FQNEAQ (reference sequence). Trimming took 6 bases from V and 2 from J, leaving 11 bases between them. This CDR3 spans 13 amino acids. In DNA, the CDR3 is TGTGCCAGCAGACAGGGACAAGCCTACGAGCAGTACTTC. This gives the protein CASRQGQAYEQYF.

Only a few counts were recorded for this clone. The V gene is TRBV5-4, the J gene TRBJ2-3; 11 bases align to TRBD1. This CDR3 is 15 amino acids long. Germline V gives CDR1 SGHNT, CDR2 YYREEE (reference sequence). V gave up 4 bases and J gave up 2 bases; unmatched junction bases: 3. CDR3 DNA sequence: TGTGCCAGCAGCCTGGGACAGGGGGTCACAGATACGCAGTATTTT. Translation: CASSLGQGVTDTQYF.

The chain uses TRBV28 and TRBJ1-1; TRBD1 might be the D (5 bases). This CDR3 comprises 13 residues. Germline lookup yields CDR1 MDHEN and CDR2 SYDVKM. V shed 7 bases and J shed 2 bases, with 11 bases lying between them. As DNA, the CDR3 is TGTGCCAGCACAGGGTTCGGAAACACTGAAGCTTTCTTT. Translation gives CASTGFGNTEAFF.

V and J are TRBV5-1 and TRBJ1-2, with 7 bases lining up with TRBD1. The length of the CDR3 is 17 residues. Germline loops: CDR1 SGHRS, CDR2 YFSETQ. Trimming took 1 base from V and 4 from J; bases not matched to a gene: 13. CDR3 sequence (DNA): TGCGCCAGCAGCTTGAGTTATACACAGGGGTTGGGCTATGGCTACACCTTC. Translated, it gives CASSLSYTQGLGYGYTF.

The chain joins TRBV4-1 to TRBJ2-7, with 7 positions matching TRBD2. CDR1 and CDR2 (germline): MGHRA, YSYEKL. This CDR3 spans 16 amino acids. Unmatched junction bases numbered 10, after V lost 5 bases and J lost 0 bases. CDR3 sequence: CASSKSAGRSSYEQYF. The CDR3 nucleotides read TGCGCCAGCAGCAAATCAGCGGGGAGGAGCTCCTACGAGCAGTACTTC.